This T cell receptor beta chain was identified in a study of human T cells and chemical hapten exposure (dated by TCRdb to the early 2020s). For the wider study: For sensitization, 2% DPC in acetone was applied to a 2 cm by 2 cm area of upper inner arm skin. Weekly therapeutic DPC doses were additionally applied to the scalp of patients throughout the roughly 23-week study period. Patch testing on the upper back used Finn chambers containing 0.01% DPC, with scoring done after 6 days according to International Contact Dermatitis Research Group standards. The mostly female patient cohort included alopecia areata with under or over 50% scalp involvement, alopecia totalis and alopecia universalis. Libraries were pooled for sequencing, and per-sample TCR yields varied mainly because of small differences in library volumes within the pool. The study tracked peripheral blood TCR repertoire changes in vivo during primary and secondary sensitization to the hapten diphenylcyclopropenone (DPC) in alopecia patients. Blood samples were taken from patients before sensitization (week 0) and then at 2, 6 and about 24 weeks after DPC sensitization. Blood for TCR sequencing was provided by twenty-nine alopecia patients at one to four time points (pre-sensitization, 2, 6 and 24 weeks).

V is trimmed back by 5 bases and J by 1 base, and the junction contains 3 bases that no gene match accounts for. Measured from the cysteine to the phenylalanine, the CDR3 is 15 residues long. This entry keeps only the CDR3 DNA: 45 bases, framed from base 1. The germline V gene supplies CDR1 MDHEN and CDR2 SYDVKM. Remarks on this clonotype: Its antigen is still unknown. Per-base qualities were not stored, and no clone one base away is much larger.

Taken with the paper, the label for time point translates to: pre-sensitization, week 0. Explained via the paper, the treatment or condition label denotes: therapeutic diphenylcyclopropenone sensitization with weekly scalp DPC. At every patch-test visit, the blood draw took place before the patch test was put on. Eligible patients were aged 18 to 70, diagnosed with alopecia, deemed suitable for DPC therapy, and excluded if pregnant. Total RNA was isolated from unfractionated whole blood collected in Tempus Blood RNA tubes. General study outcomes and caveats: DPC sensitization did not change the number of TCRs with a frequency above 1 in 1000, and there was no evidence of changes in global repertoire structure. All patients had alopecia, a presumed autoimmune disease, so their immune response might differ from that of healthy individuals. Patch test score correlated positively with the number of PT1 expanded TCRs, reaching significance at thresholds 8, 16 and 32 but not at 4. Compared with pre-sensitization or healthy control sets, expanded TCRs formed significantly more large CDR3 similarity clusters, which is consistent with antigen-driven responses. Repeated subsampling changed both the strength of the expansion versus patch-test correlation and the threshold at which that correlation became significant.

The library was prepared using RACE. The sequencer was a NextSeq 500. During library preparation, unique molecular identifiers were attached to individual cDNA molecules so that TCRs could be counted in a quantitative, reproducible way. For every blood RNA sample, sequencing covered both the TCR alpha and TCR beta chains. The study's processing was this. A median of about 87,000 TCRs per sample was observed, with a range of about 20,000 to 750,000. The Decombinator software suite was used to annotate the V, J and CDR3 of the TCR reads. For the PS versus PT1 abundance plots, all samples were subsampled to the same number of TCRs (28,000). Expanded TCRs were defined as absent before sensitization and observed at least eight times at the 2-week time point. TCRdb ran its own pipeline on the public reads, namely fastp trimming at Q25 and MiXCR clone calling, and kept in-frame beta chains. Rows with one shared CDR3 protein collapse into an entry with the most common genes and DNA. For this entry, the V and J calls and clone size follow TCRdb and not the study's own pipeline. For this sample the table gives 300,000 to 450,000 distinct CDR3 sequences, of which 5.5% were detected only once. The biggest ten clones account for under 9.5% of the sample.

The source was whole blood, collected in connection with sensitization to the hapten diphenylcyclopropenone (DPC). The sequence came from a woman in her late teens or twenties with alopecia areata. Some clones in this sample may be carry-over from other donors' samples. The V and J segments used are TRBV28 and TRBJ2-3; TRBD2 lines up with 10 middle nucleotides. The sequence in DNA is TGTGCCAGCAGTCCAGCGGGGGGGCGCACAGATACGCAGTATTTT. This translates into CASSPAGGRTDTQYF.